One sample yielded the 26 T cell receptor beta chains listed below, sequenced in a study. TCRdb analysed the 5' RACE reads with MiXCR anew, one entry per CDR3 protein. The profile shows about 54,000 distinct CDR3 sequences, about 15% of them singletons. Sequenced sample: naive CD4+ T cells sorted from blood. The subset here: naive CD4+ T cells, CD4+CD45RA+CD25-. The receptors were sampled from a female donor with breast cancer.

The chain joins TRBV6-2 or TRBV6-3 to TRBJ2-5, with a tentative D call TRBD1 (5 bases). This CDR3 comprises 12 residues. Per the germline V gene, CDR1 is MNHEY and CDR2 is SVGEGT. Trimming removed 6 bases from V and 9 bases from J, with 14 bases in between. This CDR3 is CASSLNKGAQYF. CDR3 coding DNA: TGTGCCAGCAGCCTAAACAAAGGGGCCCAGTACTTC.

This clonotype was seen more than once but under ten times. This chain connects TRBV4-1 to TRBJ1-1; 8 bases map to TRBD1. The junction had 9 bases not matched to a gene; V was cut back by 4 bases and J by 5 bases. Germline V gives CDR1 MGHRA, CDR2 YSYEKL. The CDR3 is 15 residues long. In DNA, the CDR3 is TGCGCCAGCAGCCGCCACACAGGGGGTGAAACTGAAGCTTTCTTT. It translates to CASSRHTGGETEAFF.

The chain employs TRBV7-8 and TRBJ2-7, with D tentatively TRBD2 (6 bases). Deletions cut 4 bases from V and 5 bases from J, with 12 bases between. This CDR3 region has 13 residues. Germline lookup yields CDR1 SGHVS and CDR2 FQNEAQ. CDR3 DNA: TGTGCCAGCAGCTCCCCTCCGGGAGACGAGCAGTACTTC. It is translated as CASSSPPGDEQYF.

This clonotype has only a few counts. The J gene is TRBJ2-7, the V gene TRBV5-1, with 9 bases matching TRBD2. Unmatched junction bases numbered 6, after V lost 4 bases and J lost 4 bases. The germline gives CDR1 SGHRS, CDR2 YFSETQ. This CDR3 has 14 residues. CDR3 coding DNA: TGCGCCAGCAGCCCTAGCGGGAAGAAGTACGAGCAGTACTTC. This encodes CASSPSGKKYEQYF.

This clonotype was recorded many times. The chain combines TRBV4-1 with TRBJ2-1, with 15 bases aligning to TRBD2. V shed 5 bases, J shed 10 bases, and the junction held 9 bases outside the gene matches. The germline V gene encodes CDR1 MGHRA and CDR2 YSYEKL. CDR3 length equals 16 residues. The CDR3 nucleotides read TGCGCCAGCAGCTCCCGGACTAGCGGGAGGGCCCGGGAGCAGTTCTTC. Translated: CASSSRTSGRAREQFF.

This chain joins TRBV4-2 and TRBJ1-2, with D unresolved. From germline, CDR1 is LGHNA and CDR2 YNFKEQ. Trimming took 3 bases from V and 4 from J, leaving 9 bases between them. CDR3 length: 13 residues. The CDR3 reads CASSQVGFYGYTF. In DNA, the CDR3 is TGTGCCAGCAGCCAGGTGGGCTTCTATGGCTACACCTTC.

This chain's CDR3 is CASSMDGRNQPQHF. Written as DNA, the CDR3 is TGCGCCAGCAGTATGGACGGTCGCAATCAGCCCCAGCATTTT. V gene TRBV5-1 combines with J gene TRBJ1-5; D is uncertain. V shed 5 bases and J shed 2 bases, with 11 bases lying between them. This CDR3 is built from 14 residues. The germline CDR1 and CDR2 sequences are SGHRS and YFSETQ.

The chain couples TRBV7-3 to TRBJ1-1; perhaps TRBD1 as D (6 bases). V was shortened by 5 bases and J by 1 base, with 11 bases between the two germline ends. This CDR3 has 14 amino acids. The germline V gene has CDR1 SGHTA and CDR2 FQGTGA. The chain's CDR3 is CASSRRGPNTEAFF. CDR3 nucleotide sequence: TGTGCCAGCAGCCGCAGGGGCCCGAACACTGAAGCTTTCTTT.

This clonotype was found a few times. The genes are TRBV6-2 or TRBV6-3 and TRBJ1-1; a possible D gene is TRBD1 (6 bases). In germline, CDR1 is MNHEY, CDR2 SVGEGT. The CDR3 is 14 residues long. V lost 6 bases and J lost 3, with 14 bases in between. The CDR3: CASRKIQGYTEAFF. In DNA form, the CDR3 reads TGTGCCAGCAGGAAGATACAGGGATACACTGAAGCTTTCTTT.

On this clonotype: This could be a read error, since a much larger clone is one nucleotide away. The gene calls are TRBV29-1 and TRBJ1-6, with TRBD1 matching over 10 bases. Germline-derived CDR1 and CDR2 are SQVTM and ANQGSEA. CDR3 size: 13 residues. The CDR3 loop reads CGTGDHIGSPLHF. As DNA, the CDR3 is TGCGGGACAGGGGATCATATTGGTTCACCCCTCCACTTT.

CDR3 amino acids: CASSFRTSGSYEQYF. The CDR3 region has the DNA TGTGCCAGCAGCTTTAGGACTAGCGGGAGCTACGAGCAGTACTTC. The chain uses TRBV11-2 and TRBJ2-7; 13 nucleotides agree with TRBD2. Trimming cost V 3 bases and J 3 bases; bases outside gene matches: 2. CDR1 is SGHAT, CDR2 FQNNGV, per germline. The CDR3 loop spans 15 amino acids.

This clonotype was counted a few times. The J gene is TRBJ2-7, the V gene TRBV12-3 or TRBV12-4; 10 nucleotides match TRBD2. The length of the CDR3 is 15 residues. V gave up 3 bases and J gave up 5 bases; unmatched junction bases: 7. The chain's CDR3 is CASSFSSGSLHEQYF. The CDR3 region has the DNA TGTGCCAGCAGTTTCTCTAGCGGGAGTCTCCACGAGCAGTACTTC.

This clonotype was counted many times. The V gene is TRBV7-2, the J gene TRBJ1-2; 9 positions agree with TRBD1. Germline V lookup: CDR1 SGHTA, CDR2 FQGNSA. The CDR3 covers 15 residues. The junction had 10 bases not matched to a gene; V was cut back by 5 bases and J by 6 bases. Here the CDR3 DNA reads TGTGCCAGCAGCCCTGACAGGGGGGCGAGGAATGGCTACACCTTC. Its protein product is CASSPDRGARNGYTF.

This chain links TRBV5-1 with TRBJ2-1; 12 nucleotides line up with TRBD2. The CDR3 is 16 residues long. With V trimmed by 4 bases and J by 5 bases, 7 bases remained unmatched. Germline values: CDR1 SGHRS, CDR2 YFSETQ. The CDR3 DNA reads TGCGCCAGCAGCAGGACTCTAGCGGGAGGGGACAATGAGCAGTTCTTC. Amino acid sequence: CASSRTLAGGDNEQFF.

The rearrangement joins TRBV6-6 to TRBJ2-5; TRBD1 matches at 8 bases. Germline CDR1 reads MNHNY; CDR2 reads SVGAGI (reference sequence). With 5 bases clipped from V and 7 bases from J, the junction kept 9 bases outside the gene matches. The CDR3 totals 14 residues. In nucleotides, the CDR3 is TGTGCCAGCAGTAACGGACAGGGATTTTGGACCCAGTACTTC. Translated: CASSNGQGFWTQYF.

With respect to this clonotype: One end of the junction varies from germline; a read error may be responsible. CDR3 sequence reads: CASKAQGASGSTF. CDR3 sequence (DNA): TGTGCCAGCAAAGCACAGGGGGCGTCTGGCTCCACCTTC. J is TRBJ1-2 and V is TRBV2, with 9 bases identical to TRBD1. Germline V gives CDR1 SNHLY, CDR2 FYNNEI. CDR3 length: 13 residues.

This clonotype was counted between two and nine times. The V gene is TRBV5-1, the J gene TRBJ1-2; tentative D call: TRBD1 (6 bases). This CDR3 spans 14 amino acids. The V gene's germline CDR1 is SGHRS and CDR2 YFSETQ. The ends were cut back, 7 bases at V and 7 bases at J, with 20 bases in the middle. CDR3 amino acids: CASAPYGGQVGYTF. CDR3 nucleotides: TGCGCCAGCGCTCCCTACGGGGGGCAGGTTGGCTACACCTTC.

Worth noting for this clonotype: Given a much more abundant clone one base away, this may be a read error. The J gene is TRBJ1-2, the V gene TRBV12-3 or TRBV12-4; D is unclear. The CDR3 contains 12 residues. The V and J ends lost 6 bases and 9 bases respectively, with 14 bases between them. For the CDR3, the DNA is TGTGCCAGCAGCAAGGGTGTGCGATGCTACACCTTC. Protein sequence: CASSKGVRCYTF.

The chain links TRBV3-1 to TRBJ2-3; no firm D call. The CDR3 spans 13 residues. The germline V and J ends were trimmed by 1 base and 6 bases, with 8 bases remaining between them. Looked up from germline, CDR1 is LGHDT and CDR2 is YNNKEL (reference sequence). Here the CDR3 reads CASSQGSLDTQYF. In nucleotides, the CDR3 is TGTGCCAGCAGCCAAGGATCCCTGGATACGCAGTATTTT.

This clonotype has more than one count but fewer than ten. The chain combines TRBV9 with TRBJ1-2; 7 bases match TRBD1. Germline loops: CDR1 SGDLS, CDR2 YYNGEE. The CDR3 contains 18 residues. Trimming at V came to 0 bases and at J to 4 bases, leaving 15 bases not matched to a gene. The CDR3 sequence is CASSVGRTGLPASYGYTF. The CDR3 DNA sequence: TGTGCCAGCAGCGTAGGGCGGACAGGCCTCCCTGCTAGCTATGGCTACACCTTC.

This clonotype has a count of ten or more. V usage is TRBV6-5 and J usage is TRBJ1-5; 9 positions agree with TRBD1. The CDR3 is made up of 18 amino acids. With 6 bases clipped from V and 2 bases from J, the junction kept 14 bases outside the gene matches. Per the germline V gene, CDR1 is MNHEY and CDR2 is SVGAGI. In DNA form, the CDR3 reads TGTGCCAGCAGACCGGACAGGGGTAGAGTGCACGGCAATCAGCCCCAGCATTTT. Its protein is CASRPDRGRVHGNQPQHF.

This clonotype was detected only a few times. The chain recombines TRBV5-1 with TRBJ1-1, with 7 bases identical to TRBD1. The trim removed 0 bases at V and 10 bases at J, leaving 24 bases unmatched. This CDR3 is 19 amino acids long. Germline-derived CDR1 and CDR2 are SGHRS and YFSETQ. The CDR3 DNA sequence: TGCGCCAGCAGCTTGGGGGGAATCCGGGACAGAAGACCCCGCCGGGGAGCTTTCTTT. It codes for CASSLGGIRDRRPRRGAFF.

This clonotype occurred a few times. The CDR3 bases are TGTGCCAGCAGTTTGAGCGGCCGGGACACCGGGGAGCTGTTTTTT. It encodes CASSLSGRDTGELFF. The V gene is TRBV12-3 or TRBV12-4, the J gene TRBJ2-2; D is possibly TRBD2 (5 bases). The CDR3 length is 15 residues. The ends were cut back, 3 bases at V and 3 bases at J, with 11 bases in the middle.

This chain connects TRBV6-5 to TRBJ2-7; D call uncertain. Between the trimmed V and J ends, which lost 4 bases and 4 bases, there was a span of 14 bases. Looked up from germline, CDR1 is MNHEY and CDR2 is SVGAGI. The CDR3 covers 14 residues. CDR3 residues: CASSSESFMYEQYF. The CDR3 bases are TGTGCCAGCAGTTCCGAGAGTTTTATGTACGAGCAGTACTTC.

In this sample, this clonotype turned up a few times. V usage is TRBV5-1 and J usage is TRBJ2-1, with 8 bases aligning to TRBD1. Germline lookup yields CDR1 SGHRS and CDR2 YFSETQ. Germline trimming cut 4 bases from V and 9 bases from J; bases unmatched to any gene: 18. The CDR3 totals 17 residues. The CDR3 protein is CASSPAGQVELDPEQFF. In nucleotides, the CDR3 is TGCGCCAGCAGCCCGGCGGGACAGGTCGAGTTGGACCCTGAGCAGTTCTTC.

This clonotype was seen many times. CDR3: CASSLGTDNQPQHF. Here the CDR3 DNA reads TGCGCCAGCAGCTTAGGGACGGACAATCAGCCCCAGCATTTT. This sequence joins TRBV5-1 and TRBJ1-5, with D perhaps TRBD1 (5 bases). Trimming took 2 bases from V and 3 from J, leaving 9 bases between them. The CDR3 has 14 residues. CDR1 and CDR2 from the germline V gene are SGHRS and YFSETQ.